The source of this T cell receptor beta chain is a study of CD8 T cells in Susac syndrome (dated by TCRdb to 2018 to 2020). About the study as a whole: The study used repertoire sequencing to test whether antigen drove CD8+ T cell activation and differentiation in Susac syndrome. What the authors observed across the whole study: The study acknowledged that relatively few individuals were included in the TCR sequencing and HLA analysis.

High-throughput TCR beta sequencing profiled peripheral blood CD8+ and CD4+ T cells from healthy donors, Susac syndrome patients and multiple sclerosis patients. The multiple sclerosis controls were treatment-naive patients whose relapsing-remitting disease, either stable or active, fulfilled the revised McDonald criteria. Bulk CD8+ and CD4+ T cells were purified by magnetic negative isolation, whereas CD8+ TEMRA cells were enriched by FACS. Blood was collected in EDTA tubes and processed within 24 hours, with PBMCs isolated through density gradient centrifugation. PBMCs destined for TCR sequencing were cryopreserved in liquid nitrogen and later thawed in a 37 °C water bath. Purity of sorted or isolated CD4+, CD8+ and CD8+ TEMRA cells was at least 90%. RNA was extracted using the RNeasy kit, and about 0.5 to 1 ug of the RNA was reverse transcribed with random hexamers. The immunoSEQ multiplex PCR assay, covering 54 Vbeta and 13 Jbeta segments, was used to amplify TCR beta CDR3 regions. Bias from PCR amplification was corrected by using a synthetic template baseline for primer optimization and for computational correction. As for the authors' bioinformatics: Reads were annotated to V, D and J genes per IMGT and analyzed with immunoSEQ Analyzer, keeping only productive sequences. To calculate clonality, Shannon entropy was normalized by log2 of the number of productive unique sequences and then subtracted from one. For each patient and control, public and private clones were evaluated among the 100 most prevalent clones. A clone was defined as Susac-specific if it was absent from the healthy and MS cohorts, from roughly 1,000 published viral clones and from other ImmuneACCESS disease sequences. The raw public reads went through TCRdb reprocessing: fastp at Q25, MiXCR clone calling, in-frame beta chains kept. CDR3 protein duplicates are merged, each entry listing the most common genes and DNA. TCRdb assigned the V and J calls; the authors' analysis was not used. The sample table shows a few hundred thousand distinct CDR3 sequences, and roughly 96% are seen once. The ten largest clonotypes hold 0.085% to 0.095% of the sample.

Note on this clonotype: The antigen this receptor binds is unknown. It has no much larger one-base neighbor in the sample; base qualities were not kept.

Measured from the cysteine to the phenylalanine, the CDR3 is 13 residues long. The CDR3 DNA has 39 bases and is translated from base 1. From a lookup of the germline V gene, CDR1 and CDR2 are SQVTM and ANQGSEA. For this chain, trimming is 7 bases at the V end and 3 bases at the J end, and the number of junction bases without a gene match is 7. This clonotype was obtained from a human donor with multiple sclerosis. The rearrangement joined TRBV29-1 to TRBJ2-7, with 9 middle bases fitting TRBD1. The sample was CD4+ T cells from PBMCs. The nucleotide sequence reads as follows: TGCAGCGCAAAACCGACAGGGGGCTACGAGCAGTACTTC. This codes for CSAKPTGGYEQYF.